This T cell receptor (beta chain) was retrieved from a study of Graves' ophthalmopathy and Graves' hyperthyroidism. Newly diagnosed hyperthyroidism donors, aged 18 to 65, duration under 2 months. Of note for this clonotype: Its target is unknown. This may be a read error: a much more frequent sequence differs by one nucleotide.

Study results and limitations: The blood repertoire also included most expanded thyroid clonotypes above 0.001 frequency.

Using RNA transcripts, the TCR beta CDR3 regions were amplified. The first round was an RT-PCR with HTBI primers, and the second round was a multiplex PCR. TCRdb reprocessed the multiplex PCR reads via MiXCR and lists one record per CDR3 protein. This sample has 1 million to 1.3 million distinct CDR3 sequences, with less than 45% found just once. Looked up from germline, CDR1 is WSHSY and CDR2 is SAAADI. The ends were cut back, 2 bases at V and 0 bases at J, with 11 bases in the middle. The CDR3 totals 15 residues. The V gene is TRBV10-2, the J gene TRBJ2-7; TRBD1 is a possible D gene (5 bases). The sample was peripheral blood or thyroid tissue (not recorded which). The receptor was derived from an adult man with Graves' hyperthyroidism. CDR3 bases: TGCGCCAGCAGTGAGCCGGACAAGTCCTCCTACGAGCAGTACTTC. Its translation: CASSEPDKSSYEQYF.